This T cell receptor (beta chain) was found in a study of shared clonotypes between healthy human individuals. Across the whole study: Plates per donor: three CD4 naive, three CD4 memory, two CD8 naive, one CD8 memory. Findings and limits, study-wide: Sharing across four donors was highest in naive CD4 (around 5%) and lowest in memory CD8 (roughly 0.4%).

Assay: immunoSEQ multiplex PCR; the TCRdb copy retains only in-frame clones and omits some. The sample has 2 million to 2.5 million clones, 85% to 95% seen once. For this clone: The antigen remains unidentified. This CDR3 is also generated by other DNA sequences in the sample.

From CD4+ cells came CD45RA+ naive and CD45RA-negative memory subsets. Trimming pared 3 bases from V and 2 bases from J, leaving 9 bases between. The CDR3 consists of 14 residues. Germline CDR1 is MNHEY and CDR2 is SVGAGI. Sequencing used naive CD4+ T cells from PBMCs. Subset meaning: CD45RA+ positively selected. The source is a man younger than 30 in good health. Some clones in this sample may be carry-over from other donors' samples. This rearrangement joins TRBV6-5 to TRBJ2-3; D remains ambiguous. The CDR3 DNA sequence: TGTGCCAGCAGTTATGGAGCGTCCACAGATACGCAGTATTTT. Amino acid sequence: CASSYGASTDTQYF.